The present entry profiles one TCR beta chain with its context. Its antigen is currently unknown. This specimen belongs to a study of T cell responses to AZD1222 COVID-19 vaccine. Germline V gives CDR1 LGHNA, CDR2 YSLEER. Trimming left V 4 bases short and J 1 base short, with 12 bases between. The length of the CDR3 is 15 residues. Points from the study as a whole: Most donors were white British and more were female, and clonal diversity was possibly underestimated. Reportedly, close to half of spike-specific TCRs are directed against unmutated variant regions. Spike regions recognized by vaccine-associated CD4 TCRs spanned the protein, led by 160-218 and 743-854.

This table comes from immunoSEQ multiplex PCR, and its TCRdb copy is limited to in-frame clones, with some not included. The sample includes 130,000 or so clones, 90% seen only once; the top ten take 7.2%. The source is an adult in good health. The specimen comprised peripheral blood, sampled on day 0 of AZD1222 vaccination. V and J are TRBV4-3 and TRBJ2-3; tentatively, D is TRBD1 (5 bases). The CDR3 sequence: CASSLTTARTDTQYF. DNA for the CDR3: TGCGCCAGCAGCCTAACGACAGCACGCACAGATACGCAGTATTTT.